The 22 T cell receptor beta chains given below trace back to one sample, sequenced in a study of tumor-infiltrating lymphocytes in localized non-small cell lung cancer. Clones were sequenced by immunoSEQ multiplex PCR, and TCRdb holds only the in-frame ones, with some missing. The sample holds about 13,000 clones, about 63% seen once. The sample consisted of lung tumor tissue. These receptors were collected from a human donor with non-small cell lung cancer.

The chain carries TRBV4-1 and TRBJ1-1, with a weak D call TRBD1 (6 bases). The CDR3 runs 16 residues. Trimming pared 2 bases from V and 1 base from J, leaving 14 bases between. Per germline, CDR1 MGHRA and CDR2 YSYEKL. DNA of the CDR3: TGCGCCAGCAGCCAACTCCCTCCGGGACAGAACACTGAAGCTTTCTTT. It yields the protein CASSQLPPGQNTEAFF.

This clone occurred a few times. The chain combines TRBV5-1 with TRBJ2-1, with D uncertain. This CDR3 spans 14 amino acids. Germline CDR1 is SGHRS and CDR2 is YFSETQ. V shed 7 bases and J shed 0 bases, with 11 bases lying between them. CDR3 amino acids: CASAADSSYNEQFF. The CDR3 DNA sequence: TGCGCCAGCGCGGCCGATAGCTCCTACAATGAGCAGTTCTTC. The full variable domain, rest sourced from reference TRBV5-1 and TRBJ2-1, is KAGVTQTPRYLIKTRGQQVTLSCSPISGHRSVSWYQQTPGQGLQFLFEYFSETQRNKGNFPGRFSGRQFSNSRSEMNVSTLELGDSALYLCASAADSSYNEQFFGPGTRLTVL.

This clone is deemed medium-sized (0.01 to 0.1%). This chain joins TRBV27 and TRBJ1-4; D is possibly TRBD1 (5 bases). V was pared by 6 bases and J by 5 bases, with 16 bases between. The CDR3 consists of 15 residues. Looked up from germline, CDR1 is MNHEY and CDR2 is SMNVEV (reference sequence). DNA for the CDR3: TGTGCCAGCAGCCCGCCGGGACTGCGGAATGAAAAACTGTTTTTT. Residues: CASSPPGLRNEKLFF.

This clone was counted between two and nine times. The chain's CDR3 is CASSLGDRVGQPQHF. The CDR3, as DNA: TGTGCCAGCAGCTTGGGGGACAGGGTCGGCCAGCCCCAGCATTTT. The genes are TRBV5-5 and TRBJ1-5; 9 nucleotides match TRBD1. J gave up 7 bases and V 0 bases, and 5 bases lay outside the gene matches. The CDR3 runs 15 residues. Germline CDR1 is SGHKS and CDR2 is YYEKEE (reference sequence). Supplemented by reference TRBV5-5 and TRBJ1-5, the full variable domain reads DAGVTQSPTHLIKTRGQQVTLRCSPISGHKSVSWYQQVLGQGPQFIFQYYEKEERGRGNFPDRFSARQFPNYSSELNVNALLLGDSALYLCASSLGDRVGQPQHFGDGTRLSIL.

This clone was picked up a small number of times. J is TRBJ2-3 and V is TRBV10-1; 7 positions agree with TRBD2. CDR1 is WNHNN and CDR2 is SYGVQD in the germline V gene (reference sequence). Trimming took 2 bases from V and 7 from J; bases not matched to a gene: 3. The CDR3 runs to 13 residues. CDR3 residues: CASSESGVNTQYF. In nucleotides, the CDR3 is TGCGCCAGCAGTGAGAGCGGGGTAAATACGCAGTATTTT.

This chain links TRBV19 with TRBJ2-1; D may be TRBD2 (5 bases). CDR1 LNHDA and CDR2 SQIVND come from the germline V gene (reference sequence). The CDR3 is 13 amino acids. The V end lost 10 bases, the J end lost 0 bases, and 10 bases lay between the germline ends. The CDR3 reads CANSGTSYNEQFF. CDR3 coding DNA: TGTGCCAACAGCGGAACCTCCTACAATGAGCAGTTCTTC.

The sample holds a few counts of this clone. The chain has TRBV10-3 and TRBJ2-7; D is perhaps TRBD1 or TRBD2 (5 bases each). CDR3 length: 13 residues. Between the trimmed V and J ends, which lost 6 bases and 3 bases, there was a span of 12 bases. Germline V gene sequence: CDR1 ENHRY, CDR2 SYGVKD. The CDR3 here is CAISVIGGYEQYF. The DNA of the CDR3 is TGTGCCATCAGCGTAATTGGGGGCTACGAGCAGTACTTC.

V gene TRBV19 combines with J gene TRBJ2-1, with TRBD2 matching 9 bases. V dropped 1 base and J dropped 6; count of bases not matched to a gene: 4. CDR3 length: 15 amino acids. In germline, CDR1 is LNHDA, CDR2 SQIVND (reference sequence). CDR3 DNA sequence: TGTGCCAGTAGTATAGTTGCGGGAGGGCCCAATGAGCAGTTCTTC. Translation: CASSIVAGGPNEQFF.

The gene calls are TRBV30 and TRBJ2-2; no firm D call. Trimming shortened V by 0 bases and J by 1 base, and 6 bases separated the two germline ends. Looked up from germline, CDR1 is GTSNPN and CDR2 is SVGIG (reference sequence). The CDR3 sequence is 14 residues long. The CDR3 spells CAWSVLRNTGELFF. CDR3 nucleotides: TGTGCCTGGAGTGTACTACGGAACACCGGGGAGCTGTTTTTT.

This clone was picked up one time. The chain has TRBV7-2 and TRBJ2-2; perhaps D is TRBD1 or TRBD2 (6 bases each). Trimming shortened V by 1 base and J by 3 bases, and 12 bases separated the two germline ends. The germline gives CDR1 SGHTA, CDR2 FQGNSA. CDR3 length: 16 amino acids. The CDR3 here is CASSLEGGIHTGELFF. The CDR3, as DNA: TGTGCCAGCAGCTTAGAGGGGGGCATCCACACCGGGGAGCTGTTTTTT.

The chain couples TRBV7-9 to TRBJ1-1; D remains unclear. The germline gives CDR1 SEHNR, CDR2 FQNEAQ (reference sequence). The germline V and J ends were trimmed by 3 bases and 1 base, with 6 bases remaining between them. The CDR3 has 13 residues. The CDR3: CASSFIENTEAFF. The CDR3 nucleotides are TGTGCCAGCAGCTTCATAGAGAACACTGAAGCTTTCTTT.

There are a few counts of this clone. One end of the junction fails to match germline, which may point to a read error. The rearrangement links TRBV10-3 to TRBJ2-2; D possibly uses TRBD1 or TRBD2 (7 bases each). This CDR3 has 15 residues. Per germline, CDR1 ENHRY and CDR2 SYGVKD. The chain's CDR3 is CAVRGGPANTGELFF. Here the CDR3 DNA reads TGTGCCGTCAGGGGGGGACCGGCGAACACCGGGGAGCTGTTTTTT.

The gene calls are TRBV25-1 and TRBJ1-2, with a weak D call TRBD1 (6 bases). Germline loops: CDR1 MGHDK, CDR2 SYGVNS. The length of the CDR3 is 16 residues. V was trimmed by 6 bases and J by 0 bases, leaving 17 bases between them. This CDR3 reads CASSPPTGLANYGYTF. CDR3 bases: TGTGCCAGCAGCCCTCCGACAGGCCTAGCTAACTATGGCTACACCTTC.

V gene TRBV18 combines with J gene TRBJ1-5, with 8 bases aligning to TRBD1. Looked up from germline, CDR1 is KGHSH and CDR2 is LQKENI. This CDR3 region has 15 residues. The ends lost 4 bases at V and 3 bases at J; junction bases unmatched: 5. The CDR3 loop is CASSHTTGANQPQHF. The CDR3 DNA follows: TGTGCCAGCTCACACACGACAGGGGCCAATCAGCCCCAGCATTTT.

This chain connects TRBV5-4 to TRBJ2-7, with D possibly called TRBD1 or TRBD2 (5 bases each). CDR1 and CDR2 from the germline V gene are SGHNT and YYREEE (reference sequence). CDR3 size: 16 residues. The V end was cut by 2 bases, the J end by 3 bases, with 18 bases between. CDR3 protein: CASSLPPWGRNYEQYF. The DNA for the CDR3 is TGTGCCAGCAGCTTACCTCCCTGGGGACGGAACTACGAGCAGTACTTC.

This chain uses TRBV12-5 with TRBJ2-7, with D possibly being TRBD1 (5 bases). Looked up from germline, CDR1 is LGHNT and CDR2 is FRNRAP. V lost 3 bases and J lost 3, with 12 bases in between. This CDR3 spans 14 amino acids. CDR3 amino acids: CASGLRGHLYEQYF. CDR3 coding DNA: TGTGCTAGTGGTTTAAGGGGTCACCTCTACGAGCAGTACTTC.

In nucleotides, the CDR3 is TGTGCCAGCAGCGTCCAGGGGAATGAGCAGTTCTTC. It encodes CASSVQGNEQFF. This chain connects TRBV9 to TRBJ2-1; D perhaps matches TRBD1 (6 bases). V was pared by 2 bases and J by 7 bases, with 7 bases between. CDR3 size: 12 residues. Per germline, CDR1 SGDLS and CDR2 YYNGEE.

The CDR3 protein is CASSLERRETQYF. DNA of the CDR3: TGCGCCAGCAGCCTCGAGAGGCGGGAGACCCAGTACTTC. The rearrangement uses TRBV4-1 and TRBJ2-5; D is unclear. The length of the CDR3 is 13 residues. The germline CDR1 and CDR2 sequences are MGHRA and YSYEKL. The V end lost 4 bases, the J end lost 5 bases, and 11 bases lay between the germline ends.

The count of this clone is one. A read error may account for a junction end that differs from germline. CDR3 sequence (DNA): TGCGCCAGCAGCCCAGGGGAGGAATATGGCTACACCTTC. Protein sequence: CASSPGEEYGYTF. V gene TRBV7-3 combines with J gene TRBJ1-2, with a weak D call TRBD1 (6 bases). Looked up from germline, CDR1 is SGHTA and CDR2 is FQGTGA. The CDR3 covers 13 residues.

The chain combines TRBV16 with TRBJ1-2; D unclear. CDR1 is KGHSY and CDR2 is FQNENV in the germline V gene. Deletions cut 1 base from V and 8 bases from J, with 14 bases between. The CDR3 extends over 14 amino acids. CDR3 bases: TGTGCCAGCAGCCAATTAAGCGGTACGGGAGGCTACACCTTC. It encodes CASSQLSGTGGYTF.

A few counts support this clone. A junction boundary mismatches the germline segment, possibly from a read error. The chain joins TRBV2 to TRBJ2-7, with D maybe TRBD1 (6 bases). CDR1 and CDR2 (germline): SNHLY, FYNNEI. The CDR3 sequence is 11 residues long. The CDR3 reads CASSVGALGNF. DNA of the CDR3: TGTGCCAGCAGCGTGGGGGCACTCGGGAACTTC. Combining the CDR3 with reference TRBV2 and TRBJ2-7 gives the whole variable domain EPEVTQTPSHQVTQMGQEVILRCVPISNHLYFYWYRQILGQKVEFLVSFYNNEISEKSEIFDDQFSVERPDGSNFTLKIRSTKLEDSAMYFCASSVGALGNFGPGTRLTVT.

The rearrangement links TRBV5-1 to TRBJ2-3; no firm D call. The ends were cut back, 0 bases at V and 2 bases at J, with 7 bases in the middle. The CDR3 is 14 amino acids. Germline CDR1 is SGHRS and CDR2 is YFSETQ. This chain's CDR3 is CASSLEQLTDTQYF. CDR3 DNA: TGCGCCAGCAGCTTGGAACAGCTCACAGATACGCAGTATTTT.